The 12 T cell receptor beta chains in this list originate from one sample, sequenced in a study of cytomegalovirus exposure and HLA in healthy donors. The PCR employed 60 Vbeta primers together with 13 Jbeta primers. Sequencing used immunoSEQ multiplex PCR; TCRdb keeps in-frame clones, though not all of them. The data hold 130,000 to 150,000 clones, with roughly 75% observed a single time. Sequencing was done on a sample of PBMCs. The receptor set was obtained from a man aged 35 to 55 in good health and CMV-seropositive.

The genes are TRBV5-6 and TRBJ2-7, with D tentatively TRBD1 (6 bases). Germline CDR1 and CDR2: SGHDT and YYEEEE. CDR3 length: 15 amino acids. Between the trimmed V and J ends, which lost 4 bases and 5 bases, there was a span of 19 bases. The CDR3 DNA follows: TGTGCCAGCAGCCCGCCTGAGACAGGATGGAACGAGCAGTACTTC. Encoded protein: CASSPPETGWNEQYF.

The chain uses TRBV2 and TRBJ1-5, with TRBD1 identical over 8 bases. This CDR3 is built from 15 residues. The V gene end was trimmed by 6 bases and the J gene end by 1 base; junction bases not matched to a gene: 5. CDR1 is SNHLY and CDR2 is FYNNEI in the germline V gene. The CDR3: CASRRQGSSNQPQHF. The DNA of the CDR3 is TGTGCCAGCAGACGACAGGGGAGCAGCAATCAGCCCCAGCATTTT.

The DNA for the CDR3 is TGTGCCAGCAGTTGGAAGGGGGCCTACGAGCAGTACTTC. This gives the protein CASSWKGAYEQYF. The chain links TRBV28 to TRBJ2-7; a possible D gene is TRBD1 (6 bases). CDR1 is MDHEN and CDR2 is SYDVKM in the germline V gene. This CDR3 contains 13 residues. V gave up 4 bases and J gave up 2 bases, with 9 bases separating them.

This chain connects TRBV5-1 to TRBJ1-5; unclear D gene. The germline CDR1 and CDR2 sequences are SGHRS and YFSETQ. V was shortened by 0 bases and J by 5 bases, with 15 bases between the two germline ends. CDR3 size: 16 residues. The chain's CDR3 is CASSLAAGYLDQPQHF. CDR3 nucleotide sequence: TGCGCCAGCAGCTTGGCCGCGGGCTATCTGGATCAGCCCCAGCATTTT.

The CDR3 is CATSTGFLNSPLHF. Written as DNA, the CDR3 is TGTGCCACCTCGACAGGGTTCTTAAATTCACCCCTCCACTTT. This chain links TRBV7-9 with TRBJ1-6, with 7 nucleotides matching TRBD1. The germline CDR1 and CDR2 sequences are SEHNR and FQNEAQ (reference sequence). This CDR3 has 14 amino acids. With 10 bases clipped from V and 7 bases from J, the junction kept 10 bases outside the gene matches.

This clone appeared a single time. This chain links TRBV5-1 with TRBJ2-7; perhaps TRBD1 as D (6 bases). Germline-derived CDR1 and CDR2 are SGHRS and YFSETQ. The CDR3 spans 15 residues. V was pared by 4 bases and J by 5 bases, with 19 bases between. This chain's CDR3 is CASSGAGTPWDEQYF. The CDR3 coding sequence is TGCGCCAGCAGCGGGGCCGGGACACCCTGGGACGAGCAGTACTTC. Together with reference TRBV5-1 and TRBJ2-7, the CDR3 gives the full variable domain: KAGVTQTPRYLIKTRGQQVTLSCSPISGHRSVSWYQQTPGQGLQFLFEYFSETQRNKGNFPGRFSGRQFSNSRSEMNVSTLELGDSALYLCASSGAGTPWDEQYFGPGTRLTVT.

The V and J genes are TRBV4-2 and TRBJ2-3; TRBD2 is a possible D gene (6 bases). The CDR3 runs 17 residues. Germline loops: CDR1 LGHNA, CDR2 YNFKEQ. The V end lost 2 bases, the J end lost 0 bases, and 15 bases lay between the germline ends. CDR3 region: CASSQSSGGESTDTQYF. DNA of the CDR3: TGTGCCAGCAGCCAATCATCTGGCGGGGAAAGCACAGATACGCAGTATTTT.

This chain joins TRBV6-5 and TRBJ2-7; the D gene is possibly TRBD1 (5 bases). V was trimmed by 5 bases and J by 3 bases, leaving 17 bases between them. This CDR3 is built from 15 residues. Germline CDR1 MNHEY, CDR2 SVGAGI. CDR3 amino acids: CASSTTGGSFYEQYF. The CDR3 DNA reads TGTGCCAGCAGTACTACAGGTGGATCTTTCTACGAGCAGTACTTC.

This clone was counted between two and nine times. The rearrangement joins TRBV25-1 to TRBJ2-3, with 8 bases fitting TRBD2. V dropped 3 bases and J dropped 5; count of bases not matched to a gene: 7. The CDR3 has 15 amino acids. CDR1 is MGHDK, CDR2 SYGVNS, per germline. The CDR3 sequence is CASSDPPGRGDTQYF. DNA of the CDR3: TGTGCCAGCAGTGACCCCCCCGGGAGGGGAGATACGCAGTATTTT.

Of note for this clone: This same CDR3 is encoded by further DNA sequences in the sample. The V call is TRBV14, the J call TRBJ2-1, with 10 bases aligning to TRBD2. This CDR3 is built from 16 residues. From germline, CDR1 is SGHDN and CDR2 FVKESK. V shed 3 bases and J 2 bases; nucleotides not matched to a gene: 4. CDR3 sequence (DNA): TGTGCCAGCAGCCAGTTAGCGGGGGGACCCTACAATGAGCAGTTCTTC. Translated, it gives CASSQLAGGPYNEQFF.

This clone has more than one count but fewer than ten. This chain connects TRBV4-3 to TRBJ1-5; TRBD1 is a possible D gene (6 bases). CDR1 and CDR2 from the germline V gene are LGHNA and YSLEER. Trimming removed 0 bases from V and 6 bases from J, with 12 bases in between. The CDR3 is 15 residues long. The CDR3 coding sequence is TGCGCCAGCAGCCAAGATGACGGGGGGCTTCAGCCCCAGCATTTT. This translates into CASSQDDGGLQPQHF.

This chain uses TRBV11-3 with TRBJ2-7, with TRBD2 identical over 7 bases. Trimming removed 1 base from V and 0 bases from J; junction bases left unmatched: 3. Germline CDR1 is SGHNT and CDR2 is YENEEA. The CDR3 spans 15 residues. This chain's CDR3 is CASSLGAGASYEQYF. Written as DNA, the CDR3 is TGTGCCAGCAGCTTAGGCGCGGGAGCCTCCTACGAGCAGTACTTC.